This TCR beta chain was captured by sequencing in a study of blood T cell repertoires in COVID-19. Overall study: Sample material is recorded as cDNA or gDNA derived from T cells, B-cell-depleted T cells, or PBMCs.

Original analysis: Amplification of reference gene primers provided the estimated nucleated cell counts. Sequenced by immunoSEQ multiplex PCR; TCRdb stores in-frame clones only, minus some. V and J calls and clone size are as listed in that table; D and trimming were resolved from the DNA. The sample has 150,000 or so clones; 84% are singletons. The cohort comprised adults aged roughly 18 to 90 years residing in under 25 US areas. Contact with a PCR-confirmed or clinician-diagnosed COVID-19 case occurred within 2 weeks of entry. The receptor was isolated from a woman between 45 and 65 years old who had been exposed to COVID-19. The sequenced material came from PBMCs or T cells enriched from blood (not recorded which).

CDR3 sequence: CASSQDSSGQQFF. The CDR3 DNA follows: TGTGCCAGCAGCCAAGATTCGAGTGGGCAGCAGTTCTTC. V usage is TRBV3-1 (or the pseudogene TRBV3-2) and J usage is TRBJ2-1; D is uncertain. Germline V gene sequence: CDR1 LGHDT, CDR2 YNNKEL (reference sequence). V lost 0 bases, J lost 11 bases, and 11 bases lay in between. The CDR3 is made up of 13 amino acids.